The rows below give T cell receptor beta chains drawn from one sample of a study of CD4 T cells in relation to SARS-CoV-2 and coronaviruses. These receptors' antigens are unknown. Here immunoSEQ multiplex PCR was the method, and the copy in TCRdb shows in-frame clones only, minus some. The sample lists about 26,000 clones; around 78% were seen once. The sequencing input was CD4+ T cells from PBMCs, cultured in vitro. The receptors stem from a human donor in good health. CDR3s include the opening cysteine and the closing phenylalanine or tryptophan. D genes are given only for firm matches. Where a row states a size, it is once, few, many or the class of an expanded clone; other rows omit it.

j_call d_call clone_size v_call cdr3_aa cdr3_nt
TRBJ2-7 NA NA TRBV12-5 CASGGVLVQYF TGTGCGAGTGGCGGGGTTTTGGTGCAGTACTTC
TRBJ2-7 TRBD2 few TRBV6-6 CASLAGPYEQYF TGTGCCAGCTTAGCGGGGCCCTACGAGCAGTACTTC
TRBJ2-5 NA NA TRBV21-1 CASSKKSVGRRGWETQYF TGTGCCAGCAGCAAAAAGTCCGTGGGACGGAGGGGGTGGGAGACCCAGTACTTC
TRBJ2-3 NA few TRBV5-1 CASSLERRADTQYF TGCGCCAGCAGCTTGGAGAGGCGGGCAGATACGCAGTATTTT
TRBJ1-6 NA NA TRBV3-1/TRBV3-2 CASSQGVRVSPLHF TGTGCCAGCAGCCAAGGAGTGAGGGTTTCACCCCTCCACTTT
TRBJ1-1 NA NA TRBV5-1 CASSSGAGAGHTEAFF TGCGCCAGCAGCTCGGGGGCGGGGGCAGGGCACACTGAAGCTTTCTTT
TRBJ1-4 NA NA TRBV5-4 CASSMVGATNEKLFF TGTGCCAGCAGCATGGTCGGTGCAACTAATGAAAAACTGTTTTTT
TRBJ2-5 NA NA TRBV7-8 CASSSWGAKETQYF TGTGCCAGCAGCTCTTGGGGTGCGAAAGAGACCCAGTACTTC
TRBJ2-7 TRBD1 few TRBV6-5 CASLHRGSYEQYF TGTGCCAGTTTACACAGGGGCTCCTACGAGCAGTACTTC
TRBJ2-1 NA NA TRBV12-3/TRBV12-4 CASSLRETNEQFF TGTGCCAGCAGTCTCCGGGAAACCAATGAGCAGTTCTTC
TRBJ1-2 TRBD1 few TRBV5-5 CASSPKGPGTGNFNYGYTF TGTGCCAGCAGCCCTAAGGGACCCGGGACAGGAAATTTCAACTATGGCTACACCTTC
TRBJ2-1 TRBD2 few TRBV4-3 CASSQTAGGEHEQFF TGCGCCAGCAGCCAAACAGCGGGGGGGGAGCATGAGCAGTTCTTC
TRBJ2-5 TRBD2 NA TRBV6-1 CASSEGRLAGMGETQYF TGTGCCAGCAGTGAAGGTCGACTAGCGGGGATGGGAGAGACCCAGTACTTC
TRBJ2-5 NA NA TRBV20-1 CSALLKETQYF TGCAGTGCTCTCCTCAAGGAGACCCAGTACTTC
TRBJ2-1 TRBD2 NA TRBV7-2 CASSLGPPAGGFNEQFF TGTGCCAGCAGCTTGGGGCCCCCAGCGGGGGGATTCAATGAGCAGTTCTTC
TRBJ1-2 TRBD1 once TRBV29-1 CSVEDQGGGYTF TGCAGCGTTGAAGATCAGGGGGGGGGCTACACCTTC
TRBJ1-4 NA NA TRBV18 CASSPRKTEEKLFF TGTGCCAGCTCACCACGGAAAACCGAGGAAAAACTGTTTTTT